This T cell receptor (beta chain) derives from a study of metastatic and nonmetastatic thyroid tumors. In the study overall: Repertoires were compared across blood and tumor or nodule tissue from malignant and benign thyroid patients.

CDR1 is SEHNR, CDR2 FQNEAQ, per germline (reference sequence). This CDR3 has 14 residues. V gave up 7 bases and J gave up 3 bases, with 13 bases separating them. TCRdb ran MiXCR on the PCR reads. The table lists roughly 61,000 clones, 4% to 5% of them singletons. No treatment had been given to any patient before thyroid surgery. Overall study findings and caveats: Significantly higher TCR beta diversity was reportedly seen in malignant thyroid tumors than benign nodules, in blood and tumor.

This clone was seen more than once but under ten times. Its antigen remains unidentified. A much more abundant neighbour one base away suggests this may be a read error. The sequencing sample was made of blood. This clonotype originated in a female donor with papillary thyroid cancer or a benign thyroid nodule (not recorded which). Some clones in this sample may be carry-over from other donors' samples. The V call is TRBV7-9, the J call TRBJ1-5; a possible D gene is TRBD1 (6 bases). The DNA of the CDR3 is TGTGCCAGCATTTTTGGGGGGCCCAATCAGCCCCAGCATTTT. Protein: CASIFGGPNQPQHF.